The 20 T cell receptor gamma chains listed next were all sequenced from one sample in a study of Vδ1+ human thymocytes. Study-level points and caveats: Thymic TRG and TRD repertoires appeared highly polyclonal.

These receptors are not linked to any known antigen. RNA was extracted from the cells and then reverse transcribed. Pooled V-gene forward primers with one constant-region reverse primer generated the CDR3 amplicons by multiplex PCR. TCRdb called clones anew from the multiplex PCR reads with CATT. The sample shows about 36,000 gamma-chain clones, 20% to 25% of them seen only once. The sample consisted of Vdelta1+ gamma-delta thymocytes from the thymus. Subset indicated: FACS-sorted CD3+ TCRalphabeta- TCRVdelta1+ TCRVdelta2- thymocytes. These receptor sequences come from a girl under three years old who had congenital heart surgery.

The gene calls are TRGV9 and TRGJ1 or TRGJ2. Germline V gene data show CDR1 as GITISATS and CDR2 as ISYDGTV (reference sequence). The CDR3 runs to 15 residues. With 2 bases clipped from V and 0 bases from J, the junction kept 7 bases outside the gene matches. The CDR3 loop is CALWEGVANYYKKLF. In nucleotides, the CDR3 is TGTGCCTTGTGGGAGGGGGTGGCGAATTATTATAAGAAACTCTTT.

The chain carries TRGV2 and TRGJP2. Germline assignment: CDR1 EGSNGY and CDR2 YDSYNSKV. The ends lost 0 bases at V and 7 bases at J; junction bases unmatched: 8. The CDR3 runs to 15 residues. CDR3 sequence reads: CATWDGPPHDWIKTF. In nucleotides, the CDR3 is TGTGCCACCTGGGACGGGCCACCCCATGATTGGATCAAGACGTTT.

The V gene is TRGV8, the J gene TRGJ1 or TRGJ2. CDR3 length: 14 residues. J lost 7 bases, V lost 2 bases, and 11 bases had no gene match. Germline V gene sequence: CDR1 VENAVY, CDR2 YDSYNSRV. Written as DNA, the CDR3 is TGTGCCACCTGGGATACCCCACCTGGGTATAAGAAACTCTTT. It codes for CATWDTPPGYKKLF.

This clone rates as medium-sized. This sample includes further DNA sequences coding for the same CDR3. This rearrangement joins TRGV2 to TRGJP2. The CDR3 extends over 14 amino acids. Germline assignment: CDR1 EGSNGY and CDR2 YDSYNSKV. The V gene end was trimmed by 0 bases and the J gene end by 2 bases; junction bases not matched to a gene: 0. CDR3 sequence (DNA): TGTGCCACCTGGGACGGGAGTAGTGATTGGATCAAGACGTTT. Its translation is CATWDGSSDWIKTF.

The chain recombines TRGV3 with TRGJ1 or TRGJ2. The junction had 11 bases not matched to a gene; V was cut back by 3 bases and J by 6 bases. Germline values: CDR1 VTNTFY, CDR2 YDVSTARD (reference sequence). CDR3 size: 14 residues. CDR3 coding DNA: TGTGCCACCTGGGACGGGGGCCTAACTTATAAGAAACTCTTT. It yields the protein CATWDGGLTYKKLF.

The V gene is TRGV8, the J gene TRGJ1 or TRGJ2. The CDR3 has 11 residues. Germline values: CDR1 VENAVY, CDR2 YDSYNSRV. V was clipped by 0 bases and J by 12 bases; unmatched bases: 5. CDR3 bases: TGTGCCACCTGGGATAGGCCTGGGAAACTCTTT. Amino acid sequence: CATWDRPGKLF.

In the case of this clone: Other DNA sequences within the sample encode an identical CDR3. The rearrangement joins TRGV3 to TRGJ1 or TRGJ2. The trim removed 0 bases at V and 2 bases at J, leaving 7 bases unmatched. The CDR3 runs to 15 residues. Per germline, CDR1 VTNTFY and CDR2 YDVSTARD (reference sequence). CDR3: CATWDRLRDYYKKLF. The CDR3 region has the DNA TGTGCCACCTGGGACAGGCTTAGGGATTATTATAAGAAACTCTTT.

This clone occurred a few times. Since a much larger clone is just one base distant, this may be a read error. At the DNA level, this CDR3 is encoded by other sequences in the same sample as well. V gene TRGV9 combines with J gene TRGJ1 or TRGJ2. Germline V gene lookup returns CDR1 GITISATS and CDR2 ISYDGTV (reference sequence). This CDR3 region has 11 residues. Here the CDR3 DNA reads TGTGCCCTGTGGGAGGCTTATAAGAAACTCTTT. It encodes CALWEAYKKLF.

V usage is TRGV9 and J usage is TRGJ1 or TRGJ2. CDR1 and CDR2 (germline): GITISATS, ISYDGTV (reference sequence). This CDR3 has 10 amino acids. V shed 4 bases and J 8 bases; nucleotides not matched to a gene: 2. Here the CDR3 DNA reads TGTGCCTTGTGGGACAATAAGAAACTCTTT. Amino acid sequence: CALWDNKKLF.

The chain uses TRGV3 and TRGJ1 or TRGJ2. This CDR3 comprises 9 residues. The J segment lost 10 bases and the V segment lost 5 bases, leaving 2 bases of the junction unmatched. Germline assignment: CDR1 VTNTFY and CDR2 YDVSTARD (reference sequence). The CDR3 sequence is CATWVKKLF. The CDR3 nucleotides read TGTGCCACCTGGGTAAAGAAACTCTTT.

The chain combines TRGV4 with TRGJ1 or TRGJ2. The CDR3 is 12 amino acids. The germline V gene encodes CDR1 EGSTGY and CDR2 YDSYTSSV. Unmatched junction bases numbered 8, after V lost 4 bases and J lost 8 bases. The CDR3 sequence is CATWELANKKLF. In DNA form, the CDR3 reads TGTGCCACCTGGGAGCTCGCTAATAAGAAACTCTTT.

This clone has more than one count but fewer than ten. The V gene is TRGV3, the J gene TRGJ1 or TRGJ2. The CDR3 has 14 amino acids. V was pared by 3 bases and J by 4 bases, with 9 bases of the junction left unmatched. Germline lookup yields CDR1 VTNTFY and CDR2 YDVSTARD (reference sequence). The CDR3 bases are TGTGCCACCTGGGACGTGGTAGGATATTATAAGAAACTCTTT. Its translation is CATWDVVGYYKKLF.

The sample holds a few counts of this clone. This chain connects TRGV3 to TRGJ1 or TRGJ2. CDR1 and CDR2 from the germline V gene are VTNTFY and YDVSTARD (reference sequence). Trimming removed 1 base from V and 3 bases from J; junction bases left unmatched: 9. The CDR3 is made up of 15 amino acids. CDR3 nucleotides: TGTGCCACCTGGGACAGATCGGGCCGTTATTATAAGAAACTCTTT. Amino acid sequence: CATWDRSGRYYKKLF.

In its sample, this clone is medium-sized (0.01 to 0.1%). This specimen includes other DNA sequences encoding the same CDR3. The rearrangement uses TRGV4 and TRGJ1 or TRGJ2. Per the germline V gene, CDR1 is EGSTGY and CDR2 is YDSYTSSV. CDR3 length: 13 amino acids. Losses at the gene ends were 0 bases for V and 5 bases for J; bases not matched to a gene: 4. CDR3 sequence: CATWDGPNYKKLF. The DNA for the CDR3 is TGTGCCACCTGGGATGGGCCGAATTATAAGAAACTCTTT.

Of note for this clone: It may be a read error: a sequence one base away is much more abundant. At the DNA level, this CDR3 is encoded by other sequences in the same sample as well. The rearrangement joins TRGV9 to TRGJ1 or TRGJ2. The V gene's germline CDR1 is GITISATS and CDR2 ISYDGTV (reference sequence). CDR3 size: 13 residues. The V gene end was trimmed by 3 bases and the J gene end by 1 base; junction bases not matched to a gene: 3. The CDR3 region has the DNA TGTGCCTTGTGGGAGACAAATTATTATAAGAAACTCTTT. It is translated as CALWETNYYKKLF.

The rearrangement links TRGV3 to TRGJ1 or TRGJ2. Germline CDR1 reads VTNTFY; CDR2 reads YDVSTARD (reference sequence). J lost 4 bases, V lost 0 bases, and 9 bases had no gene match. CDR3 size: 15 residues. CDR3 bases: TGTGCCACCTGGGACAGGGACGCAGTGTATTATAAGAAACTCTTT. Translating it yields CATWDRDAVYYKKLF.

This clone has only a few counts. The chain uses TRGV2 and TRGJP2. Germline CDR1 is EGSNGY and CDR2 is YDSYNSKV. V lost 0 bases to trimming and J lost 6 bases; unmatched junction nucleotides: 7. This CDR3 has 15 amino acids. Here the CDR3 DNA reads TGTGCCACCTGGGACGGGCGTGCGGGTGATTGGATCAAGACGTTT. Residues: CATWDGRAGDWIKTF.

This clone was detected a few times. This sample also contains other DNA sequences that code for the same CDR3. J is TRGJ1 or TRGJ2 and V is TRGV8. The CDR3 runs to 14 residues. Trimming took 0 bases from V and 5 from J; bases not matched to a gene: 7. The germline CDR1 and CDR2 sequences are VENAVY and YDSYNSRV. CDR3 region: CATWDRPGDYKKLF. In nucleotides, the CDR3 is TGTGCCACCTGGGATAGGCCGGGGGATTATAAGAAACTCTTT.

The gene calls are TRGV3 and TRGJ1 or TRGJ2. V shed 2 bases, J shed 2 bases, and the junction held 12 bases outside the gene matches. Germline-derived CDR1 and CDR2 are VTNTFY and YDVSTARD (reference sequence). This CDR3 is built from 16 residues. The CDR3 DNA sequence: TGTGCCACCTGGGACACGATGCGAGTTCATTATTATAAGAAACTCTTT. This codes for CATWDTMRVHYYKKLF.

This clone turned up a few times. The same CDR3 is also encoded by other DNA sequences in this sample. The chain employs TRGV2 and TRGJ1 or TRGJ2. Germline lookup yields CDR1 EGSNGY and CDR2 YDSYNSKV. The CDR3 covers 14 residues. V dropped 0 bases and J dropped 3; count of bases not matched to a gene: 5. CDR3 protein: CATWDGHGYYKKLF. The CDR3 DNA reads TGTGCCACCTGGGACGGGCATGGTTATTATAAGAAACTCTTT.